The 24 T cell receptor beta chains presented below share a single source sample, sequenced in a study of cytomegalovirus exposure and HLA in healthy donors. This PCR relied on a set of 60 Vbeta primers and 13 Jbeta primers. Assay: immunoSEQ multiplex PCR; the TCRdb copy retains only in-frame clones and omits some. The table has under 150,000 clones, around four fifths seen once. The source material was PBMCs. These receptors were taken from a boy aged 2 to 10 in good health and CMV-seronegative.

CDR3 nucleotides: TGTGCCAGCAGCCCTCGAATAGGGGGCAAGAACACTGAAGCTTTCTTT. This codes for CASSPRIGGKNTEAFF. J is TRBJ1-1 and V is TRBV7-3, with TRBD1 matching 7 bases. CDR1 and CDR2 from the germline V gene are SGHTA and FQGTGA. V lost 5 bases to trimming and J lost 1 base; unmatched junction nucleotides: 10. The CDR3 covers 16 residues.

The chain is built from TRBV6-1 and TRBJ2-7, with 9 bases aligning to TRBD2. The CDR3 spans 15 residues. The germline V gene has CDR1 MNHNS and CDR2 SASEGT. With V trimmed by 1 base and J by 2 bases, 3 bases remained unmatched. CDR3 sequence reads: CASSEEVAGAYEQYV. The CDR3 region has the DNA TGTGCCAGCAGTGAAGAGGTAGCGGGAGCCTACGAGCAGTACGTC.

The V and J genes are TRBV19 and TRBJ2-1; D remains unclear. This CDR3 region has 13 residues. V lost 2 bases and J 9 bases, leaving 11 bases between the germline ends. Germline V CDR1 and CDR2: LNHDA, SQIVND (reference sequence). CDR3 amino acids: CASSINPLIEQFF. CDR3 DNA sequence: TGTGCCAGTAGTATAAACCCCCTAATTGAGCAGTTCTTC.

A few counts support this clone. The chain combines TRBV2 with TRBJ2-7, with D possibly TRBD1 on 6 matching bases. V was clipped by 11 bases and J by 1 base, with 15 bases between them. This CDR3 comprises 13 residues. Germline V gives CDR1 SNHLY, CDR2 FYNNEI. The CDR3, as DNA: TGTGCCGTTCACAGGGACGGATCCTACGAGCAGTACGTC. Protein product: CAVHRDGSYEQYV.

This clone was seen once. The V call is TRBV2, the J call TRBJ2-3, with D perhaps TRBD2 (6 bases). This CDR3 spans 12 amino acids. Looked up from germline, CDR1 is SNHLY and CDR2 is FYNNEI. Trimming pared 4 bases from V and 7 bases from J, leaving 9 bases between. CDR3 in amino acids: CASSAAGYTQYF. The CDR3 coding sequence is TGTGCCAGCAGTGCGGCGGGGTATACGCAGTATTTT.

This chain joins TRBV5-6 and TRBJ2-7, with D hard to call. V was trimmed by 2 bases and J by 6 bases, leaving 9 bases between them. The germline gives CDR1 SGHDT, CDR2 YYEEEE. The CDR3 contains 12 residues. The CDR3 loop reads CASSLSPIEQYF. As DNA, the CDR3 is TGTGCCAGCAGCTTATCCCCTATCGAGCAGTACTTC.

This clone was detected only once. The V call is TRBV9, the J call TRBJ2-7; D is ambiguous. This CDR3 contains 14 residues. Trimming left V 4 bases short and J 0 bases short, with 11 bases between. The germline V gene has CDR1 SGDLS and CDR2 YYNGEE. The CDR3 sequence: CASSPLRSSYEQYF. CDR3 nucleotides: TGTGCCAGCAGCCCCCTCCGGAGCTCCTACGAGCAGTACTTC.

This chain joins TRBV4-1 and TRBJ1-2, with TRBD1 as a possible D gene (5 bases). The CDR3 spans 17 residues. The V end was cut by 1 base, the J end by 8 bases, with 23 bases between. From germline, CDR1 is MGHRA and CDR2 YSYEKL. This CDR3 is CASSQALSGPQGSGYTF. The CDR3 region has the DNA TGCGCCAGCAGCCAAGCCCTTTCAGGACCGCAGGGATCGGGCTACACCTTC.

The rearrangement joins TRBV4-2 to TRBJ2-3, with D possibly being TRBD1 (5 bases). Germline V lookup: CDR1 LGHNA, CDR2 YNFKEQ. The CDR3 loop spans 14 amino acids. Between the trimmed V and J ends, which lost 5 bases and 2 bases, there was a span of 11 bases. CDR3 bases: TGTGCCAGCAGCGGGGCAGGGCCCACAGATACGCAGTATTTT. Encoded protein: CASSGAGPTDTQYF.

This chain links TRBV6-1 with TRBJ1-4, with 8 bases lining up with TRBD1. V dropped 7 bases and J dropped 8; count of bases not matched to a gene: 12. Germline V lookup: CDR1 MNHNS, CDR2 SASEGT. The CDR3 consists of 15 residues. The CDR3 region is CASNPRTGMEEKLFF. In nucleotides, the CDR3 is TGTGCCAGCAACCCTCGGACAGGGATGGAGGAAAAACTGTTTTTT.

CDR3 DNA sequence: TGTGCCAGCAGCCGAGAATCTAGCGGAGATTACAATGAGCAGTTCTTC. It is translated as CASSRESSGDYNEQFF. The rearrangement uses TRBV4-2 and TRBJ2-1; 7 bases line up with TRBD2. This CDR3 contains 16 residues. The germline CDR1 and CDR2 sequences are LGHNA and YNFKEQ. The trim removed 4 bases at V and 4 bases at J, leaving 10 bases unmatched.

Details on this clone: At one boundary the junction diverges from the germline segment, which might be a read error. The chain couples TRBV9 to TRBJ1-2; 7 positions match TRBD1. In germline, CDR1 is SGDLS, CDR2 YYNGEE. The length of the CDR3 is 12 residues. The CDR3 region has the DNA TGTGCCAGCAGCGTAGTAACAGGGGCGACGATCTTC. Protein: CASSVVTGATIF.

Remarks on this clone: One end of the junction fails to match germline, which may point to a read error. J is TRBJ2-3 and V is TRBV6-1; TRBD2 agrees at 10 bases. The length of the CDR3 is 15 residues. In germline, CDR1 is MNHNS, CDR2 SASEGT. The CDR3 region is CASREAGGSTDTQYF. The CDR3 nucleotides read TGTGCCAGCAGGGAAGCGGGGGGGAGCACAGATACGCAGTATTTT.

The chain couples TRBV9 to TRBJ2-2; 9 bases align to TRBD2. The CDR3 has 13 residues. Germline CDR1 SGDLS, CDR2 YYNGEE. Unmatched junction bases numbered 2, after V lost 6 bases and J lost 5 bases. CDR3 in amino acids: CASTSGITGELFF. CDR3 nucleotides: TGTGCCAGCACTAGCGGGATTACCGGGGAGCTGTTTTTT.

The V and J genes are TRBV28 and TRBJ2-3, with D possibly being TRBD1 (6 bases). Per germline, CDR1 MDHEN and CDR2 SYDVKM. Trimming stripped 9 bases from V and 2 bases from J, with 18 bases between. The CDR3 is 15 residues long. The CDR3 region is CASGYRERYTDTQYF. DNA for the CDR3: TGTGCCAGTGGATACAGGGAGAGGTACACAGATACGCAGTATTTT. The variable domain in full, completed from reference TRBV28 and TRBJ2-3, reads DVKVTQSSRYLVKRTGEKVFLECVQDMDHENMFWYRQDPGLGLRLIYFSYDVKMKEKGDIPEGYSVSREKKERFSLILESASTNQTSMYLCASGYRERYTDTQYFGPGTRLTVL.

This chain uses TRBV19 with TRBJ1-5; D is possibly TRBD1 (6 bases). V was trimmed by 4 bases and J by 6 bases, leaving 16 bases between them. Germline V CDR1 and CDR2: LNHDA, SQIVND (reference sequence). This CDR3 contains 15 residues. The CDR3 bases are TGTGCCAGTAGTAACCGGGACAATTCTGGTCAGCCCCAGCATTTT. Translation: CASSNRDNSGQPQHF. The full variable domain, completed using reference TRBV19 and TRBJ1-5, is DGGITQSPKYLFRKEGQNVTLSCEQNLNHDAMYWYRQDPGQGLRLIYYSQIVNDFQKGDIAEGYSVSREKKESFPLTVTSAQKNPTAFYLCASSNRDNSGQPQHFGDGTRLSIL.

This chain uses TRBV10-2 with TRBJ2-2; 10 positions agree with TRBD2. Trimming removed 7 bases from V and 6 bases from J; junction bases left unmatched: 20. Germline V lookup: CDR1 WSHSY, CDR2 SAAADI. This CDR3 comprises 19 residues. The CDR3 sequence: CASIYATSGEYQSPGELFF. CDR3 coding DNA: TGCGCCAGCATTTATGCCACTAGCGGGGAATACCAATCCCCCGGGGAGCTGTTTTTT.

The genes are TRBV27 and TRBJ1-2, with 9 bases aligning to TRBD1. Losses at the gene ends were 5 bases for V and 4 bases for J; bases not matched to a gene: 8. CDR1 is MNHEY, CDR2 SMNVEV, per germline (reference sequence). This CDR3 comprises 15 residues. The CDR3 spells CASSAGTGNFYGYTF. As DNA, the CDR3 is TGTGCCAGCAGTGCCGGGACAGGGAACTTCTATGGCTACACCTTC.

CDR3 protein: CASSFRSTGQNTEAFF. For the CDR3, the DNA is TGTGCCAGCAGTTTTAGATCGACAGGACAGAACACTGAAGCTTTCTTT. The chain employs TRBV6-5 and TRBJ1-1; TRBD1 is a possible D gene (6 bases). Germline assignment: CDR1 MNHEY and CDR2 SVGAGI. V lost 4 bases to trimming and J lost 1 base, with 16 bases between them. This CDR3 has 16 amino acids.

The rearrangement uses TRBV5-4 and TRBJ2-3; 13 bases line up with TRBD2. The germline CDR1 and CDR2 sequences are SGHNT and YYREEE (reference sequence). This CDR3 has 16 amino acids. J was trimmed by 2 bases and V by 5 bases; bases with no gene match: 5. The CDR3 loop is CASSPTSGRATDTQYF. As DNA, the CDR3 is TGTGCCAGCAGTCCTACTAGCGGGAGGGCCACAGATACGCAGTATTTT.

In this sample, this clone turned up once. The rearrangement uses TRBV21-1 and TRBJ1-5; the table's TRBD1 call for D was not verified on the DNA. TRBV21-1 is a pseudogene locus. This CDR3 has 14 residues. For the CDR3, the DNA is TGTGCCAGCAGGACAGGAAGAGGCAATCAGCCCCAGCATTTT. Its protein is CASRTGRGNQPQHF.

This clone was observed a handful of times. CDR3 sequence reads: CASSDSGLAGGSEQFF. CDR3 in DNA: TGTGCCAGCAGTGACTCGGGGCTAGCGGGGGGTTCTGAGCAGTTCTTC. V usage is TRBV6-4 and J usage is TRBJ2-1; 11 bases are a match to TRBD2. CDR1 MRHNA and CDR2 SNTAGT come from the germline V gene. This CDR3 spans 16 amino acids. V lost 0 bases to trimming and J lost 9 bases; unmatched junction nucleotides: 7.

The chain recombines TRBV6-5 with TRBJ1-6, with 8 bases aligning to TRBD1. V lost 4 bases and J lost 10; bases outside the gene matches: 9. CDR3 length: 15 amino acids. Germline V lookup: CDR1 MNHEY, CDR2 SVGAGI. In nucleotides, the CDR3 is TGTGCCAGCAGTTCTACGGGACAGGTGTCGTCACCCCTCCACTTT. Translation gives CASSSTGQVSSPLHF.

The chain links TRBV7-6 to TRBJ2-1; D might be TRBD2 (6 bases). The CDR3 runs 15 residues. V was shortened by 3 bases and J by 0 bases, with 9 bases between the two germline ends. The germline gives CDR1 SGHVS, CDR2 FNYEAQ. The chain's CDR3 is CASSFGGSSYNEQFF. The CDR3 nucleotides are TGTGCCAGCAGCTTTGGAGGGAGCTCCTACAATGAGCAGTTCTTC.